The entry that follows covers one T cell receptor (beta chain) sequence. This record belongs to a study of blood T cell repertoires in COVID-19. The overall study: Donors in the United States, Italy and Spain gave samples during acute or convalescent COVID-19.

J was trimmed by 6 bases and V by 0 bases; bases with no gene match: 6. The germline gives CDR1 LGHDT, CDR2 YNNKEL (reference sequence). The CDR3 consists of 15 residues. As originally analysed: It was from reference gene primer amplification that nucleated cell counts were estimated. The protocol was immunoSEQ multiplex PCR, while the TCRdb copy is restricted to in-frame clones and leaves out a portion. The DNA gave D and trimming, while V, J and clone size come from that table. The sample lists about 130,000 clones, over 70% occurring once. This chain links TRBV3-1 (or the pseudogene TRBV3-2) with TRBJ2-3, with TRBD2 matching over 7 bases. Sequenced: peripheral blood. The sequence was collected from an elderly man with acute or convalescent COVID-19. CDR3 sequence (DNA): TGTGCCAGCAGCCAAGAGGGGGGGTCTGGGGATACGCAGTATTTT. Translated, it gives CASSQEGGSGDTQYF.